This TCR beta chain originates from a study of blood T cell repertoires in COVID-19. Across the whole study: The United States, Italy and Spain supplied acute and convalescent COVID-19 samples.

CDR1 and CDR2 (germline): SGDLS, YYNGEE. This CDR3 region has 15 residues. Trimming stripped 0 bases from V and 0 bases from J, with 8 bases between. Per the original methods: The authors estimated nucleated cell counts from reference gene primer amplification. This table comes from immunoSEQ multiplex PCR, and its TCRdb copy is limited to in-frame clones, with some not included. Clonal size and the V and J genes are those of that table, whereas D and trimming came from the DNA. The repertoire holds about 73,000 clones, with around 88% as singletons. The sample comprised peripheral blood. J is TRBJ2-3 and V is TRBV9; no reliable D call. This clonotype was sampled from a man in his fifties with active COVID-19. CDR3 DNA sequence: TGTGCCAGCAGCGTAGGACTCCAGAGCACAGATACGCAGTATTTT. Translated: CASSVGLQSTDTQYF.